The present T cell receptor beta chain was sequenced within a study of early T cells in non-severe SARS-CoV-2 infection. Turning to the study itself: The study sequenced bulk RNA from unsorted whole blood, with chains unpaired.

J was trimmed by 3 bases and V by 1 base; bases with no gene match: 9. This CDR3 has 17 residues. Germline assignment: CDR1 MNHNS and CDR2 SASEGT. TCRdb used MiXCR to reprocess the 5' RACE reads, holding one entry per CDR3 protein. Among roughly 16,000 distinct CDR3 sequences listed, around 5.6% were seen once. In this sample, this clonotype turned up many times. The antigen is not known. Study findings and constraints: The matching step, a VDJdb search, favored anti-spike CD8 responses and missed private and CD4 specificities.

The rearrangement links TRBV6-1 to TRBJ2-5; 9 bases align to TRBD1. The sequence was obtained from an adult who was a healthcare worker with PCR-confirmed SARS-CoV-2 infection or an uninfected control (not recorded which). The sequencing here drew on whole blood, taken at baseline. The CDR3: CASSEEDGGTGKETQYF. In DNA, the CDR3 is TGTGCCAGCAGTGAAGAGGATGGAGGGACAGGGAAAGAGACCCAGTACTTC.